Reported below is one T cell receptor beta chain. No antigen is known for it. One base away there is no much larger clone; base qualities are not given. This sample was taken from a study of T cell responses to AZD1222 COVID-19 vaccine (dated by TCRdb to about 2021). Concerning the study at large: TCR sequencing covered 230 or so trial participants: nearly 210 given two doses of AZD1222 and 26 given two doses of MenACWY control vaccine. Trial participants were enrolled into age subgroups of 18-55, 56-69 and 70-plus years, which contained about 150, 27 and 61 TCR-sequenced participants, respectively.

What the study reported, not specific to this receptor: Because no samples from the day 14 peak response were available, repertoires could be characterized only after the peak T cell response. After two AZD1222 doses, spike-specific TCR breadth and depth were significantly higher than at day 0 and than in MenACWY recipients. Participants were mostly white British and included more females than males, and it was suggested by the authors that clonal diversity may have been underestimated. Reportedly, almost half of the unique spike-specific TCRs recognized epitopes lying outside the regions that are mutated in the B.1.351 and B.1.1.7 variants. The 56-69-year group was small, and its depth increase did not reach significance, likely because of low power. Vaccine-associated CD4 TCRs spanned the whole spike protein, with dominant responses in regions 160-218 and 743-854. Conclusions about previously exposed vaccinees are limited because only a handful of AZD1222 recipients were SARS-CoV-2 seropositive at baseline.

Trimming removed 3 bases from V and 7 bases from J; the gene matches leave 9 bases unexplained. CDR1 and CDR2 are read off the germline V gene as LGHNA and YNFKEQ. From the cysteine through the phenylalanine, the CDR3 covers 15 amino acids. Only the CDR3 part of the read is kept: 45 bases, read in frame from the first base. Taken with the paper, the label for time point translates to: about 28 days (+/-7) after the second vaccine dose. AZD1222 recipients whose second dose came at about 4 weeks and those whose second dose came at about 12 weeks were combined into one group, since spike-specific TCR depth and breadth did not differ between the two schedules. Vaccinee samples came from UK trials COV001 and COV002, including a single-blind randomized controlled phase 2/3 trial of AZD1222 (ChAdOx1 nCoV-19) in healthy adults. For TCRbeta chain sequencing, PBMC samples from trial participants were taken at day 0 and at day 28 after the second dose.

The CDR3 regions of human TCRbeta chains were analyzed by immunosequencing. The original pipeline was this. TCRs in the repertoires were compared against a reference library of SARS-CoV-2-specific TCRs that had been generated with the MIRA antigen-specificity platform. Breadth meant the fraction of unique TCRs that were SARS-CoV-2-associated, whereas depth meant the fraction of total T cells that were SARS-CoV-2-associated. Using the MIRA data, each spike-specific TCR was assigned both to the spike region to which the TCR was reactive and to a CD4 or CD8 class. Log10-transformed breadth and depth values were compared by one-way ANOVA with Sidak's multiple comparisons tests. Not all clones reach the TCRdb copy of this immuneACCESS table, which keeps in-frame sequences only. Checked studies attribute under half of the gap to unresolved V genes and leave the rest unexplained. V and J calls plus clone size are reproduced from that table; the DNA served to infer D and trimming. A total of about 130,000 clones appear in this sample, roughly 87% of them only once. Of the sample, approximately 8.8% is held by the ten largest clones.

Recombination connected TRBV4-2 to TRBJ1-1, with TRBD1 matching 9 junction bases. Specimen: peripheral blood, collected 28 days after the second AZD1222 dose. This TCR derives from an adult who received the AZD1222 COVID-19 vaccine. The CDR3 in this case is CASSHPIVDRGEAFF. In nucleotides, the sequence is TGTGCCAGCAGCCACCCAATTGTGGACAGGGGTGAAGCTTTCTTT.